This T cell receptor (beta chain) was observed in a study of cytomegalovirus exposure and HLA in healthy donors (dated by TCRdb to the late 2010s). At the level of the whole study: An earlier analysis of under 600 of the donors reported more than 250 Gb of sequence data and 117 million unique TCR beta sequences from roughly 180 million T cells. Donor age, sex, ethnicity and CMV serostatus were compiled alongside the repertoire data. On average, 235,054 unique TCR beta nucleotide sequences were sequenced per donor among 350 to 400 genotyped donors of the cohort, with about 17% of those sequences being non-productive. In an earlier analysis of a few hundred of the donors, high-throughput TCR beta sequencing was used to judge whether each TCR beta V gene segment behaved as functional or pseudogenic. A later genetic analysis used genome-wide SNP genotypes for about 55% of the 666 donors, treating that subset as a discovery cohort. A separate validation cohort of more than 100 different subjects was used in addition to the roughly 620-subject first cohort. All discovery cohort repertoires had been generated using a single sequencing platform. The study aimed to test whether cataloging public T cell receptors could reveal signatures of past pathogen exposure. The study profiled the T cell repertoires of 666 subjects by immunosequencing and related them to cytomegalovirus serostatus. Because of strong linkage in the cohort, roughly five DR-DQ haplotypes were treated as single units for association and clustering. The study combined high-throughput TCR immunosequencing, statistical association of individual TCRs with disease status, and machine learning to predict cytomegalovirus infection status. An early release covering 550 to 650 HLA-typed donors comprised roughly 300 gigabases of sequencing data and tens of millions of unique TCR sequences. Both class I and class II loci were covered by HLA typing, at four-digit resolution. The later analysis used no new phenotypic data to find candidate immune exposures, relying instead on TCR beta sequences and their occurrence across donors. The genetic ancestry cluster associated with self-reported Caucasian donors included roughly 84% of the roughly 400 genotyped donors. A later analysis re-examined previously published TCR beta repertoires from about 670 donors and added high-resolution HLA genotyping to investigate patterns of TCR occurrence. The number of typed donors differed by locus: roughly 629-640 for A, B, C, DRB1 and DQB1; approximately 530 for DQA1; around 610 for DPA1; and 400 to 480 for DPB1.

The study at large found these results: Only TCR beta chains were sequenced in this cohort, and the absence of alpha or paired-chain data limited detectable features. Strong co-occurrence of HLA alleles, especially DR and DQ, made assigning TCR associations to individual alleles difficult. A later analysis reported that several top co-occurrence clusters appeared linked to parvovirus B19, influenza, CMV and Epstein-Barr virus. In a later analysis, HLA-associated TCR beta chains were found to be more clonally expanded and to have lower generation probabilities than equally common non-associated chains. According to the authors, the approach could potentially be generalized to other disease states and immunological phenotypes. Correlated functional status among segregating V segments might be attributable to linkage disequilibrium, but an unknown experimental factor could not be ruled out. The only immune exposure information available for the cohort was CMV serostatus. Specific HLA alleles were associated with over 15,000 TCR beta sequences at a false discovery rate of 0.05 in a later analysis. The earlier analysis of approximately 590 of the donors excluded fewer than 20 rarely observed V segments, including chromosome 9 orphons, because counts were too low. In an earlier analysis of 587 of the donors, most TCR beta V segments appeared in productive rearrangements about 87% or about 30% of the time, broadly matching IMGT annotations. Some IMGT-functional V segments, including TRBV6-2 and TRBV6-3, could not be told apart with the 87-base-pair reads, so those segments were excluded. Most TCR sequences were observed very rarely across donors, whereas some public TCRs were present in many individuals. The classifier was reported to diagnose cytomegalovirus status with high specificity and sensitivity in both the original cohort and the validation cohort. Three of the identified cytomegalovirus-associated TCR beta chains were confirmed in vitro to be specific for cytomegalovirus antigens. Because some donors lacked HLA typing at each locus, the association tests relied only on the typed subset. A cluster of highly shared sequence variants was judged likely to represent a technical artifact of the sequencing pipeline. In a later analysis, the rate of TCR association differed among HLA loci, with DRB1 alleles having the most associated TCRs and HLA-C alleles having the fewest. In the study, around 150 TCR beta chains were listed as associated with cytomegalovirus. A further reported finding was that TCR beta sequences accurately predicted the HLA-A and HLA-B alleles for most subjects in the first cohort. Roughly uniform sequencing depth across donors was assumed in presence/absence analyses, although this assumption may not hold. In a later genetic analysis, a missense DCLRE1C variant was associated with V-gene and J-gene trimming of TCR beta chains, and the association was replicated in an independent cohort. According to a later genetic analysis, donors in an Asian-associated ancestry cluster had fewer N-insertions in productive TCRs than the approximately 700-donor mean. A later analysis found that most CMV-associated TCR beta chains appeared HLA-restricted, with HLA associations seemingly driven largely by CMV exposure.

In total, approximately 700 healthy bone marrow donors made up the cohort. At the time of sampling, all cohort members were nominally healthy, though unrecorded immune exposures were likely present. The donor was CMV seronegative and was included in the group of around 320 seronegative cohort members. A peripheral blood sample was collected from each donor, and TCR beta sequencing was performed on peripheral blood mononuclear cells. Genomic DNA extraction from the blood cell samples was performed with the Qiagen DNeasy Blood Extraction Kit. The library was obtained by the immunoSEQ multiplex PCR assay. A mixture of 60 forward primers for TCR Vbeta segments and 13 reverse primers for TCR Jbeta segments was used in the multiplex PCR. The CDR3 region of rearranged TCR beta genes was amplified from genomic DNA with a multiplex PCR assay. On the Illumina HiSeq System, the amplified TCR beta libraries were sequenced as 87-base-pair reads. Turning to the authors' computational methods: A later analysis tallied about 77 million unique TCR beta chains across the 700 or so repertoires, and approximately 9.9 million of those chains were shared by two or more donors. A nearest-neighbor algorithm error-corrected the raw reads and collapsed the reads into unique sequences, merging closely related sequences to remove PCR and sequencing errors. V, D and J gene segments were assigned by aligning CDR3 sequences to IMGT reference sequences. For a sequence to be retained, a match of at least six nucleotides was required to both a V gene segment and a J gene segment. A rearrangement counted as productive if the CDR3 had no stop codons and remained in frame with V and J, and every other rearrangement counted as non-productive. Following IMGT convention, CDR3 was defined as the stretch from the second conserved V-encoded cysteine to the conserved J-encoded phenylalanine. The earlier analysis of fewer than 700 of the donors excluded sequences that lacked an unambiguous match to a single V gene segment. In an earlier analysis of 587 of the donors, V segments were called functional above 56.7% productive rearrangements and were called segregating when the between-donor standard deviation exceeded 5%. A statistical classification framework was developed to diagnose cytomegalovirus status using the catalog of TCR beta chain sequences. A later analysis assigned V and J genes by comparing TCR nucleotide sequences with IMGT/GENE-DB human TR gene sequences. Using the TCRdist pipeline, a later analysis assigned CDR3 sequences along with most-parsimonious VDJ recombination scenarios. In a later analysis, each TCR beta chain was defined by its CDR3 amino acid sequence together with its V-gene family, and reads lacking a unique V-gene family were excluded. As a way to deal with suspected cross-contamination and a sequencing artifact, a later analysis dropped nearly 600 nucleotide sequences that were highly shared and had low generation probability. A later analysis calculated a clonal expansion index for each public chain from normalized within-repertoire ranks of inferred template counts. In a later analysis, generation probabilities were computed with a VDJ recombination model fitted to out-of-frame rearrangements, and the resulting probabilities were checked against IGoR. In a later analysis, TCR-TCR, TCR-HLA and TCR-CMV co-occurrence was scored with hypergeometric tests, and a repertoire-size bias correction was applied to TCR pairs. In a later analysis, false discovery rates were estimated by permuting HLA or CMV assignments 20 times. In a later analysis, co-occurring TCRs were grouped with DBSCAN, and TCRdist sequence similarity was added when clustering was performed within HLA-allele-positive subsets. For co-occurrence clustering, repertoires with fewer than 30,000 or more than 120,000 public chains were excluded, along with about five repertoires with anomalous nucleotide sharing. The clones in this table, taken by TCRdb from immuneACCESS, are in-frame only. Not every clone is retained; where verified, under half of the shortfall comes from an unresolved V gene, and the cause of the rest is unknown. From that table come the V and J calls and clone size; the DNA was used to work out D and trimming. The sample contains 150,000 to 200,000 clones, about 70% of them found a single time. The ten largest make up over 1.5% of the sample.

Remarks on this clone: The target of this receptor is not known. Base-call qualities are not available, and no considerably larger clone is one nucleotide away.

CDR1 and CDR2 were assigned from the germline V gene as SGDLS and YYNGEE. The CDR3 runs 15 amino acids, cysteine and phenylalanine included. Here the CDR3 DNA is all that survives: 45 bases in frame from base 1. Trimming leaves V shorter by 2 bases and J shorter by 10 bases, with the junction holding 13 bases beyond the gene matches. The chain employs TRBV9 and TRBJ1-1; 8 bases in between match TRBD1. The sequenced material came from PBMCs. This TCR came from a woman in her 30s in good health and CMV-seronegative. The CDR3 region has the sequence CASSVSGDRGVGAFF. The DNA sequence is given as TGTGCCAGCAGCGTGAGTGGAGACAGGGGAGTTGGAGCTTTCTTT.